This T cell receptor (beta chain) originates from a study of T-cell memory formation after mild COVID-19. In the study overall: Largely donor-specific TCR clusters were found. Study outcomes and limitations: Shrinking CD4+ clones resided mostly in CM and EM, and CD8+ ones in EMRA. Some SARS-CoV-2-responding clones were already detected in memory before infection.

A 5'RACE reaction primed in the constant segment made cDNA libraries of TCR alpha and TCR beta, and these carried sample barcodes and UMIs. In TCRdb, the 5' RACE reads were re-called with MiXCR into one record per CDR3 protein. The sample has about 360,000 distinct CDR3 sequences, 10% to 15% seen once. Regarding this clonotype: Antigen specificity is unknown.

This CDR3 comprises 15 residues. Germline CDR1 and CDR2: SGHTA and FQGTGA. V trimming: 5 bases; J trimming: 4 bases; junction bases outside the gene matches: 8. The receptor was derived from a man in his late teens or twenties who had mild COVID-19 (a few samples of this study predate the infection). Cell type and time point are not known. The sample taken for sequencing was PBMCs or a T cell subset sorted from them (not recorded which). The chain joins TRBV7-3 to TRBJ2-3; 8 nucleotides align to TRBD2. The CDR3 reads CASSRSAGGADTQYF. CDR3 nucleotide sequence: TGTGCCAGCAGCCGCAGTGCGGGGGGAGCAGATACGCAGTATTTT.